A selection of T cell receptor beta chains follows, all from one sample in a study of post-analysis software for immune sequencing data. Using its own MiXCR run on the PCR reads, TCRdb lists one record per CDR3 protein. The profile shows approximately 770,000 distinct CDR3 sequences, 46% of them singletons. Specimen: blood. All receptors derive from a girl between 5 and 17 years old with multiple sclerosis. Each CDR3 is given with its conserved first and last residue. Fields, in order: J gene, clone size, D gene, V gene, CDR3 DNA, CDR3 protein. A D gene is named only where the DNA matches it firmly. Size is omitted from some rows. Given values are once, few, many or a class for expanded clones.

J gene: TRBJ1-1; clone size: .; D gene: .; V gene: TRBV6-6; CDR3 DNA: TGTGCCAGCAGCTCAAACAGGGAGAACACTGAAGCTTTCTTT; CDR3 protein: CASSSNRENTEAFF
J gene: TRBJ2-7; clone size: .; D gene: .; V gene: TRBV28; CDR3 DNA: TGTGCCAGCGTTGGCCCAGCCCCATTGGCCGAGCAGTACTTC; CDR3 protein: CASVGPAPLAEQYF
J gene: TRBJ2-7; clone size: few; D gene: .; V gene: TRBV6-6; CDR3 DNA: TGTGCCAGCCCCCTGGGTTCGGACGAGCAGTACTTC; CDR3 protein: CASPLGSDEQYF
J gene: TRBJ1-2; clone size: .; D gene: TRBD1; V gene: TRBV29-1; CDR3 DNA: TGCAGCGCCGAAGGGGACAGGTTGGAAAACTATGGCTACACCTTC; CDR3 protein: CSAEGDRLENYGYTF
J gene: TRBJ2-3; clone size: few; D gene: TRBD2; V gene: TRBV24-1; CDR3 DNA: TGTGCCACCAGTGAAGCCACCGGGACTAGCGGATCAGATACGCAGTATTTT; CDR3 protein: CATSEATGTSGSDTQYF
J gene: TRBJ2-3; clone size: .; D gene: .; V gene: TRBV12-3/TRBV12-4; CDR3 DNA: TGTGCCAGCAGTCCCAGTCATGGGAGCACAGATACGCAGTATTTT; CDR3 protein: CASSPSHGSTDTQYF
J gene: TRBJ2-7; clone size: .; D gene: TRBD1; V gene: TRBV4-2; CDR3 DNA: TGTGCCAGCAGCCAAGAGGGGACAGGACCTTACGAGCAGTACTTC; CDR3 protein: CASSQEGTGPYEQYF
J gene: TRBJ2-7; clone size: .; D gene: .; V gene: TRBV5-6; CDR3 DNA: TGTGCCAGCAGCTCCATGAACCCCTACGAGCAGTACTTC; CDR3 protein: CASSSMNPYEQYF
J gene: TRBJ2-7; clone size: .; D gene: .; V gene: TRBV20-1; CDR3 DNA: TGCAGTGCTAGTAAACAGGGACTCAGCGAGCAGTACTTC; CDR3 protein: CSASKQGLSEQYF
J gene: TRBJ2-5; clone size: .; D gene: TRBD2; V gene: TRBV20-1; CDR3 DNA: TGCAGTGCTAGAGGACTAGCGGTACTCCAAGAGACCCAGTACTTC; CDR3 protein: CSARGLAVLQETQYF
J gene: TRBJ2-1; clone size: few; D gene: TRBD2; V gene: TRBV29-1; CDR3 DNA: TGCAGCGTTGAGGGTAGCGGGAGTTACAATGAGCAGTTCTTC; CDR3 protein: CSVEGSGSYNEQFF
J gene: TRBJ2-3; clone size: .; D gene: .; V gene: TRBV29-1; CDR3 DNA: TGCAGCGCTGAATTGCTGGTCCTGGATACGCAGTATTTT; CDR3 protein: CSAELLVLDTQYF
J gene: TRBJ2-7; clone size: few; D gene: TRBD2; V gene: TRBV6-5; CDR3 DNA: TGTGCCACCCACCCCGAGGGAGGGCTTGGGCGCGAGCAGTACTTC; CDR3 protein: CATHPEGGLGREQYF
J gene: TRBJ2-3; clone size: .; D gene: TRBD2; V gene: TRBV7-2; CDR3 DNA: TGTGCCAGCGCCTGGGGAGCGGGAGGGGGGTCAGATACGCAGTATTTT; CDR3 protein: CASAWGAGGGSDTQYF
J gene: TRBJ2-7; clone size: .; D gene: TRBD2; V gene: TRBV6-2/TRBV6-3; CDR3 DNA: TGTGCCAGCAGTTACGGGCCTCGGGGGGTGACCTACGAGCAGTACTTC; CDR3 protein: CASSYGPRGVTYEQYF
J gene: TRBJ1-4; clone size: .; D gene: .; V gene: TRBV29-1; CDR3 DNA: TGCAGCGTTGACAGCCCTGCTAGTGAAAAACTGTTTTTT; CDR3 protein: CSVDSPASEKLFF
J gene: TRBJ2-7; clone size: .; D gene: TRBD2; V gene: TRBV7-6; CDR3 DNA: TGTGCCAGCAGCTTAACGGGGCTAGCGGGTTCCCCACCCTACGAGCAGTACTTC; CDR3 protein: CASSLTGLAGSPPYEQYF
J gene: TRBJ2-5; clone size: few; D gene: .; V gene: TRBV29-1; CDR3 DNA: TGCAGCGTTGAGAGGGTTGGGCAAGAGACCCAGTACTTC; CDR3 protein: CSVERVGQETQYF
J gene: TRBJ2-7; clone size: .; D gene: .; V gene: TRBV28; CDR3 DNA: TGTGCCCAGGGGCCGGCGAGCTCCTACGAGCAGTACTTC; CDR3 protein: CAQGPASSYEQYF
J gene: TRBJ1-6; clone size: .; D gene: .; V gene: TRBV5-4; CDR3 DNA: TGTGCCAGCAGCCAAGACCGGGACGTGAATTCACCCCTCCACTTT; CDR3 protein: CASSQDRDVNSPLHF
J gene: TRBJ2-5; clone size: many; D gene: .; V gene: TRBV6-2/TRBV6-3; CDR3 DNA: TGTGCCAGCAACACGGCTCAGGGTTGGGGAGAGACCCAGTACTTC; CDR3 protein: CASNTAQGWGETQYF
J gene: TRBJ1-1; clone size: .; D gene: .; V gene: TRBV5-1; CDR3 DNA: TGCGCCAGCAGGGGGGAACAGGGCGTGAACACTGAAGCTTTCTTT; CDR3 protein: CASRGEQGVNTEAFF
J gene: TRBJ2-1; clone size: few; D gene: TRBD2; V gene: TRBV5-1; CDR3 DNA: TGCGCCAGCAGCCGCACTAGCGGGAGTCTCTCCTACAATGAGCAGTTCTTC; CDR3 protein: CASSRTSGSLSYNEQFF
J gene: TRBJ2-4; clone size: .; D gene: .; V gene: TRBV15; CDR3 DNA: TGTGCCACCAGCAGAGATTCCGGTGCAGGGAAAAACATTCAGTACTTC; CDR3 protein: CATSRDSGAGKNIQYF
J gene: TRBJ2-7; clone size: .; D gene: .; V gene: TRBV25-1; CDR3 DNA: TGTGCCAGCAGCGGATACAGGGACTCCTACGAGCAGTACTTC; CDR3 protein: CASSGYRDSYEQYF
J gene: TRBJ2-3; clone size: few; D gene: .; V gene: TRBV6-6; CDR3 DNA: TGTGCCAGCAGTGGGCGGGATACAGATACGCAGTATTTT; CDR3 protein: CASSGRDTDTQYF
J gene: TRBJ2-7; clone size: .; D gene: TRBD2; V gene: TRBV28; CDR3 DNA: TGTGCCAGCAGTCTAGCGGGAGATCGCGCCGAGCAGTACTTC; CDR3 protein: CASSLAGDRAEQYF
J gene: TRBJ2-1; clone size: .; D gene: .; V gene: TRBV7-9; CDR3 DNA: TGTGCCAGCAGCTCAATGGGGGGGGCTGCAGCTAATGATGAGCAGTTCTTC; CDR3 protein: CASSSMGGAAANDEQFF
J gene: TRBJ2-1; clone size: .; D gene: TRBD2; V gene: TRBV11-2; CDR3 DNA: TGTGCCAGCAGCATGGAGGGTAGCGGGAGGGAGGAGTTCTTC; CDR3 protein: CASSMEGSGREEFF
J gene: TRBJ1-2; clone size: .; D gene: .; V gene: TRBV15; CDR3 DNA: TGTGCCACCAGCAGAGACATTCGGGATGGCTACACCTTC; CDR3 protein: CATSRDIRDGYTF
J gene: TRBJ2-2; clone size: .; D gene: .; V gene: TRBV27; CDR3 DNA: TGTGCCAGCAGTTTGACCAAGTCGAGGACGAACACCGGGGAGCTGTTTTTT; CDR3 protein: CASSLTKSRTNTGELFF
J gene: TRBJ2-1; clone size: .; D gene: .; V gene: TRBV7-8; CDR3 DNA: TGTGCCAGCAGCTTAGCTCGACAGGACAGCTCCTACAATGAGCAGTTCTTC; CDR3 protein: CASSLARQDSSYNEQFF
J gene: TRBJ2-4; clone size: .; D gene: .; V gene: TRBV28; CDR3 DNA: TGTGCCAGCAGTCCCGGGACCTTCGCCTCCTTCAAAAACATTCAGTACTTC; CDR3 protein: CASSPGTFASFKNIQYF
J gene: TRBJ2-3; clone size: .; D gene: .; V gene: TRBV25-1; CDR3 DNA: TGTGCCAGCAGTGAAATCCCCCGGGCAGATACGCAGTATTTT; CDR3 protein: CASSEIPRADTQYF